Presented here are 17 T cell receptor beta chains from one specimen sequenced in a study of OX40 agonist ivuxolimab in advanced cancers. Receptors were amplified or captured by the immunoSEQ multiplex PCR assay. The immuneACCESS repertoire file appears here via TCRdb, limited to in-frame rearrangements. These files lack a portion of the clones; in checked studies, under half of the deficit traces to unresolved V genes, and the cause of the others is not known. This sample is represented by nearly 80,000 clones; approximately 85% of them were singletons. The top ten constitute over 3% of the sample. The specimen comprised CD4+ or CD8+ T cells sorted from blood, sampled in a trial of the OX40 agonist ivuxolimab. The source of these receptors is an adult with an advanced solid tumor such as melanoma, head and neck, liver or kidney cancer.

The rearrangement links TRBV6-1 to TRBJ2-7; D gene unclear. Per the germline V gene, CDR1 is MNHNS and CDR2 is SASEGT. The CDR3 loop spans 14 amino acids. The V and J ends lost 6 bases and 1 base respectively, with 13 bases between them. The CDR3 DNA follows: TGTGCCAGCAGACAGACCGCTGGTTCCTACGAGCAGTACTTC. As protein: CASRQTAGSYEQYF.

This chain connects TRBV7-9 to TRBJ2-3; TRBD2 agrees at 11 bases. Germline CDR1 and CDR2: SEHNR and FQNEAQ (reference sequence). J lost 0 bases, V lost 3 bases, and 8 bases had no gene match. This CDR3 spans 18 amino acids. The CDR3: CASSLGGLAAHSTDTQYF. The DNA for the CDR3 is TGTGCCAGCAGCTTGGGGGGACTAGCGGCCCATAGCACAGATACGCAGTATTTT.

The chain has TRBV4-1 and TRBJ2-1; the match to TRBD2 covers 11 bases. J was trimmed by 5 bases and V by 0 bases; bases with no gene match: 6. Germline V gives CDR1 MGHRA, CDR2 YSYEKL. The CDR3 spans 17 residues. The CDR3 loop reads CASSQDRGTSGHNEQFF. In DNA form, the CDR3 reads TGCGCCAGCAGCCAAGATCGGGGGACTAGCGGCCACAATGAGCAGTTCTTC.

The chain employs TRBV19 and TRBJ2-3, with 7 nucleotides matching TRBD1. With V trimmed by 3 bases and J by 2 bases, 8 bases remained unmatched. This CDR3 has 16 amino acids. Germline V gives CDR1 LNHDA, CDR2 SQIVND (reference sequence). This chain's CDR3 is CASSISGQPITDTQYF. The CDR3 coding sequence is TGTGCCAGTAGTATTTCGGGACAGCCTATCACAGATACGCAGTATTTT. The full variable domain, its missing parts supplied by reference TRBV19 and TRBJ2-3, is DGGITQSPKYLFRKEGQNVTLSCEQNLNHDAMYWYRQDPGQGLRLIYYSQIVNDFQKGDIAEGYSVSREKKESFPLTVTSAQKNPTAFYLCASSISGQPITDTQYFGPGTRLTVL.

The chain recombines TRBV7-2 with TRBJ2-7; 10 bases agree with TRBD2. V shed 5 bases, J shed 6 bases, and the junction held 16 bases outside the gene matches. This CDR3 comprises 17 residues. Germline values: CDR1 SGHTA, CDR2 FQGNSA. This CDR3 reads CASSPRSHSGRRFEQYF. The CDR3 DNA is TGTGCCAGCAGCCCGCGGAGTCATAGCGGGAGGAGGTTCGAGCAGTACTTC.

This clone was seen a single time. The rearrangement links TRBV19 to TRBJ1-4; no firm D call. The CDR3 loop spans 15 amino acids. Trimming cost V 3 bases and J 7 bases, with 15 bases left between them. Per the germline V gene, CDR1 is LNHDA and CDR2 is SQIVND (reference sequence). CDR3 DNA sequence: TGTGCCAGTAGTATTCGCCGCGGACTAGGTGAAAAACTGTTTTTT. As protein: CASSIRRGLGEKLFF.

The chain uses TRBV27 and TRBJ1-6; D is undetermined. Trimming removed 5 bases from V and 13 bases from J, with 12 bases in between. CDR1 and CDR2 from the germline V gene are MNHEY and SMNVEV (reference sequence). This CDR3 is built from 12 residues. CDR3: CASSQTAEPLHF. The CDR3, as DNA: TGTGCCAGCAGTCAAACCGCGGAGCCCCTCCACTTT.

This clone was seen a single time. The J gene is TRBJ2-7, the V gene TRBV7-6, with 12 bases lining up with TRBD1. The length of the CDR3 is 13 residues. In germline, CDR1 is SGHVS, CDR2 FNYEAQ. Trimming cost V 6 bases and J 7 bases; bases outside gene matches: 4. The CDR3 DNA sequence: TGTGCCAGCAGGCCGGGACAGGGGGCAGAGCAGTACTTC. Amino acids: CASRPGQGAEQYF.

The chain couples TRBV28 to TRBJ2-7, with 7 positions matching TRBD2. The CDR3 runs to 14 residues. CDR1 is MDHEN and CDR2 is SYDVKM in the germline V gene. V shed 3 bases, J shed 6 bases, and the junction held 8 bases outside the gene matches. The CDR3 bases are TGTGCCAGCAGTTTTGGCGGGAGTCAGAGCGAGCAGTACTTC. It is translated as CASSFGGSQSEQYF.

This chain uses TRBV5-1 with TRBJ2-3; TRBD2 matches 7 bases. Germline V gene lookup returns CDR1 SGHRS and CDR2 YFSETQ. The CDR3 has 15 amino acids. Trimming took 6 bases from V and 0 from J; bases not matched to a gene: 7. CDR3 protein: CASTPLAASTDTQYF. The CDR3 DNA sequence: TGCGCCAGCACCCCTCTAGCGGCTAGCACAGATACGCAGTATTTT.

The J gene is TRBJ2-5, the V gene TRBV6-6, with D perhaps given as TRBD1 or TRBD2 (6 bases each). V was cut by 7 bases and J by 8 bases, with 14 bases left in between. This CDR3 spans 12 amino acids. Per the germline V gene, CDR1 is MNHNY and CDR2 is SVGAGI (reference sequence). CDR3 in DNA: TGTGCCAGCACCGAGTCGGGGGCTACCCAGTACTTC. Amino acids: CASTESGATQYF.

The J gene is TRBJ2-7, the V gene TRBV4-1; D is ambiguous. CDR3 length: 13 residues. Germline CDR1 is MGHRA and CDR2 is YSYEKL. V was pared by 2 bases and J by 4 bases, with 9 bases between. Written as DNA, the CDR3 is TGCGCCAGCAGCCAAAGTGTAGGGTACGAGCAGTACTTC. It translates to CASSQSVGYEQYF.

The chain couples TRBV7-2 to TRBJ2-1; the match to TRBD1 covers 10 bases. V lost 5 bases and J lost 4; bases outside the gene matches: 5. CDR3 length: 15 amino acids. Germline values: CDR1 SGHTA, CDR2 FQGNSA. CDR3 loop: CASSPWTGGYNEQFF. CDR3 nucleotides: TGTGCCAGCAGCCCATGGACAGGGGGATACAATGAGCAGTTCTTC.

The chain has TRBV2 and TRBJ2-1; the D call may be TRBD1 or TRBD2 (5 bases each). Germline CDR1 is SNHLY and CDR2 is FYNNEI. This CDR3 spans 12 amino acids. Trimming removed 6 bases at V and 5 bases at J, with 8 bases between. The CDR3 DNA reads TGTGCCAGCAGGGGGACCCACAATGAGCAGTTCTTC. Its translation is CASRGTHNEQFF.

The chain couples TRBV27 to TRBJ1-2, with no clear D. The V gene's germline CDR1 is MNHEY and CDR2 SMNVEV (reference sequence). The CDR3 covers 12 residues. Trimming removed 7 bases at V and 6 bases at J, with 12 bases between. CDR3 DNA sequence: TGTGCCAGCAAGGGCAGCCCGCATGGCTACACCTTC. It codes for CASKGSPHGYTF.

Only a few counts were recorded for this clone. The chain uses TRBV7-9 and TRBJ2-1; 9 bases are a match to TRBD2. Germline CDR1 is SEHNR and CDR2 is FQNEAQ (reference sequence). Trimming cost V 5 bases and J 4 bases; bases outside gene matches: 6. The CDR3 length is 15 residues. Written as DNA, the CDR3 is TGTGCCAGCAGCGATGAGGCGGGAGGGTACAATGAGCAGTTCTTC. This gives the protein CASSDEAGGYNEQFF.

This clone was picked up a small number of times. The V gene is TRBV2, the J gene TRBJ1-1; maybe TRBD1 (5 bases). Trimming stripped 1 base from V and 5 bases from J, with 11 bases between. This CDR3 has 14 amino acids. Germline V gives CDR1 SNHLY, CDR2 FYNNEI. The CDR3 DNA reads TGTGCCAGCAGTGAAGTGGAGGGGATAACTGAAGCTTTCTTT. Its protein is CASSEVEGITEAFF. Full variable domain (outside the CDR3, taken from reference TRBV2 and TRBJ1-1): EPEVTQTPSHQVTQMGQEVILRCVPISNHLYFYWYRQILGQKVEFLVSFYNNEISEKSEIFDDQFSVERPDGSNFTLKIRSTKLEDSAMYFCASSEVEGITEAFFGQGTRLTVV.